The next 24 T cell receptor beta chains were all read from a single sample in a study of T cell repertoires in cytomegalovirus infection. MiXCR, applied by TCRdb to the reads, yields one record per CDR3 protein. The data hold approximately 100,000 distinct CDR3 sequences, with around 28% observed a single time. No antigen has been assigned to these receptors. Sequencing was performed on CD8+ T cells from cultured PBMCs, taken from culture after CMV antigen stimulation. These receptors originate from a human donor in good health (CMV status not recorded). Some clones in this sample may be carry-over from other donors' samples.

The J gene is TRBJ2-3, the V gene TRBV27; no reliable D call. Germline CDR1 MNHEY, CDR2 SMNVEV (reference sequence). The V end lost 2 bases, the J end lost 6 bases, and 12 bases lay between the germline ends. The CDR3 runs 14 residues. This CDR3 reads CASSLGPNTDTQYF. CDR3 DNA: TGTGCCAGCAGTTTAGGTCCAAACACCGATACGCAGTATTTT.

The rearrangement uses TRBV4-2 and TRBJ2-1; TRBD2 matches 9 bases. Per the germline V gene, CDR1 is LGHNA and CDR2 is YNFKEQ. CDR3 length: 17 residues. J lost 6 bases, V lost 0 bases, and 9 bases had no gene match. CDR3 sequence: CASSQDPGGGGGNEQFF. The CDR3 DNA sequence: TGTGCCAGCAGCCAAGATCCGGGCGGGGGGGGGGGCAATGAGCAGTTCTTC.

This CDR3 reads CATGDRYRDTQYF. In DNA form, the CDR3 reads TGTGCCACGGGCGACAGGTATAGAGATACGCAGTATTTT. The chain combines TRBV19 with TRBJ2-3; TRBD1 is a possible D gene (6 bases). The CDR3 has 13 residues. V was pared by 10 bases and J by 5 bases, with 16 bases between. From germline, CDR1 is LNHDA and CDR2 SQIVND (reference sequence).

A word on this clonotype: The junction departs from the called germline gene at one end, perhaps through a read error. This chain joins TRBV5-3 and TRBJ2-7, with TRBD2 identical over 8 bases. TRBV5-3 falls under the ORF class, with uncertain function. This CDR3 is built from 15 residues. The CDR3 nucleotides are TGTGCCAGCAGCTTGGGGGCGGGGGGTGGGTACGAGCAGTACTTC. It yields the protein CASSLGAGGGYEQYF.

This clonotype was observed a few times. V gene TRBV3-1 combines with J gene TRBJ2-7; 9 bases map to TRBD1. With 4 bases clipped from V and 2 bases from J, the junction kept 12 bases outside the gene matches. CDR1 and CDR2 (germline): LGHDT, YNNKEL (reference sequence). CDR3 length: 17 amino acids. The CDR3: CASSLKRTGGSTYEQYF. Written as DNA, the CDR3 is TGTGCCAGCAGCCTAAAACGTACAGGGGGCTCCACCTACGAGCAGTACTTC.

The sample holds a few counts of this clonotype. This chain links TRBV5-6 with TRBJ2-3; D tentatively fits TRBD1 or TRBD2 (6 bases each). The CDR3 loop spans 16 amino acids. The V and J ends lost 0 bases and 4 bases respectively, with 15 bases between them. Germline values: CDR1 SGHDT, CDR2 YYEEEE. CDR3 nucleotide sequence: TGTGCCAGCAGCTTGGGGGGGGCCCGACGGGCAGATACGCAGTATTTT. As protein: CASSLGGARRADTQYF. Full variable domain (remainder filled in from reference TRBV5-6 and TRBJ2-3): DAGVTQSPTHLIKTRGQQVTLRCSPKSGHDTVSWYQQALGQGPQFIFQYYEEEERQRGNFPDRFSGHQFPNYSSELNVNALLLGDSALYLCASSLGGARRADTQYFGPGTRLTVL.

This clonotype was observed a few times. CDR3 sequence reads: CASSFYDQNTEAFF. In DNA form, the CDR3 reads TGTGCCAGCAGTTTCTATGATCAGAACACTGAAGCTTTCTTT. This chain connects TRBV27 to TRBJ1-1, with D uncertain. V dropped 3 bases and J dropped 1 base, with 9 bases sitting between them. The germline V gene has CDR1 MNHEY and CDR2 SMNVEV (reference sequence). CDR3 length: 14 amino acids.

This clonotype was seen a few times. V usage is TRBV7-8 and J usage is TRBJ2-7, with TRBD1 identical over 9 bases. CDR3 length equals 15 residues. After removal of 5 bases from V and 0 bases from J, the junction contained 5 bases not matched to a gene. Germline V CDR1 and CDR2: SGHVS, FQNEAQ. CDR3 sequence (DNA): TGTGCCAGCAGCCGACTGACAGGGGGCTCCTACGAGCAGTACTTC. Encoded protein: CASSRLTGGSYEQYF.

This sequence joins TRBV7-6 and TRBJ2-1; 8 bases fit TRBD1. This CDR3 spans 16 amino acids. CDR1 is SGHVS, CDR2 FNYEAQ, per germline. Unmatched junction bases numbered 14, after V lost 5 bases and J lost 8 bases. The CDR3 spells CASSQSTGAGVYEQFF. CDR3 coding DNA: TGTGCCAGCAGCCAGTCGACAGGGGCCGGGGTCTATGAGCAGTTCTTC.

This clonotype was picked up many times. This rearrangement joins TRBV29-1 to TRBJ2-1, with D perhaps TRBD1 or TRBD2 (6 bases each). The CDR3 sequence is 15 residues long. CDR1 SQVTM and CDR2 ANQGSEA come from the germline V gene. V was trimmed by 3 bases and J by 0 bases, leaving 12 bases between them. For the CDR3, the DNA is TGCAGCGTTGATACCGGGGGCCGCTCCTACAATGAGCAGTTCTTC. This gives the protein CSVDTGGRSYNEQFF.

A note on this clonotype: Compared with germline, one end of the junction differs, possibly owing to a read error. This rearrangement joins TRBV4-1 to TRBJ2-3, with TRBD2 as a possible D gene (7 bases). The CDR3 spans 17 residues. Germline CDR1 is MGHRA and CDR2 is YSYEKL. Here the CDR3 DNA reads TGCGCCGGCAGCCAAGGCTGGGGGGGCGACGGAACAGATACGCAGTATTTT. Residues: CAGSQGWGGDGTDTQYF.

The V and J genes are TRBV15 and TRBJ1-1; TRBD1 might be the D (5 bases). The CDR3 has 14 residues. Germline-derived CDR1 and CDR2 are LNHNV and YYDKDF (reference sequence). Trimming removed 0 bases at V and 6 bases at J, with 11 bases between. The CDR3 is CATSRDRGGSEAFF. CDR3 nucleotides: TGTGCCACCAGCAGAGATCGGGGCGGCTCTGAAGCTTTCTTT.

Of note for this clonotype: The CDR3 does not end in the conserved phenylalanine or tryptophan, so this is likely a read error. V gene TRBV19 combines with J gene TRBJ2-2, with a tentative D call TRBD2 (5 bases). V shed 10 bases and J shed 0 bases, with 12 bases lying between them. Germline values: CDR1 LNHDA, CDR2 SQIVND (reference sequence). The CDR3 covers 14 residues. CDR3 amino acids: CATRTFANTGELFS. CDR3 DNA sequence: TGTGCCACCAGGACTTTCGCGAACACCGGGGAGCTGTTTTCT.

This clonotype was recorded a few times. The chain has TRBV7-8 and TRBJ1-1, with D hard to call. Germline V gene lookup returns CDR1 SGHVS and CDR2 FQNEAQ. Trimming cost V 4 bases and J 11 bases, with 11 bases left between them. This CDR3 comprises 11 residues. CDR3 bases: TGTGCCAGCAGCTCGGGGTCCACGGCTTTCTTT. It encodes CASSSGSTAFF.

This clonotype was observed at least ten times. The chain employs TRBV6-1 and TRBJ2-7; TRBD2 agrees at 8 bases. The junction had 10 bases not matched to a gene; V was cut back by 8 bases and J by 4 bases. The CDR3 spans 14 residues. Germline CDR1 MNHNS, CDR2 SASEGT. Here the CDR3 DNA reads TGTGCCAGCCGGGGGAGTAGCGGGGATTACGAGCAGTACTTC. This sequence encodes CASRGSSGDYEQYF.

This clonotype was detected a few times. The CDR3 is CASSLEGGRSYEQYF. In DNA form, the CDR3 reads TGTGCCAGCAGCTTAGAGGGGGGGAGATCCTACGAGCAGTACTTC. V gene TRBV7-6 combines with J gene TRBJ2-7; a weak D match, TRBD2 (7 bases). The ends were cut back, 1 base at V and 1 base at J, with 11 bases in the middle. Germline V gene lookup returns CDR1 SGHVS and CDR2 FNYEAQ. The CDR3 loop spans 15 amino acids. Full variable domain (missing parts from reference TRBV7-6 and TRBJ2-7): GAGVSQSPRYKVTKRGQDVALRCDPISGHVSLYWYRQALGQGPEFLTYFNYEAQQDKSGLPNDRFSAERPEGSISTLTIQRTEQRDSAMYRCASSLEGGRSYEQYFGPGTRLTVT.

The chain has TRBV4-1 and TRBJ2-5; TRBD1 agrees at 7 bases. CDR1 and CDR2 from the germline V gene are MGHRA and YSYEKL. The V and J ends lost 2 bases and 4 bases, in that order; junction bases with no gene match: 7. This CDR3 region has 15 residues. DNA for the CDR3: TGCGCCAGCAGCCAAAGGGCGACAGGGCTAGAGACCCAGTACTTC. Translation gives CASSQRATGLETQYF.

The rearrangement uses TRBV19 and TRBJ2-1; D may match TRBD1 or TRBD2 (6 bases each). V lost 1 base and J 6 bases, leaving 13 bases between the germline ends. This CDR3 contains 15 residues. Germline lookup yields CDR1 LNHDA and CDR2 SQIVND (reference sequence). The CDR3: CASSIGTRGPNEQFF. CDR3 nucleotides: TGTGCCAGTAGTATAGGGACACGGGGGCCCAATGAGCAGTTCTTC.

This clonotype was seen a few times. The V gene is TRBV12-3 or TRBV12-4, the J gene TRBJ1-2; D not certain. This CDR3 contains 13 residues. The V gene lost 3 bases and the J gene lost 4 bases, with 9 bases spanning the gap. CDR3 residues: CASSLMETYGYTF. CDR3 bases: TGTGCCAGCAGTTTGATGGAAACCTATGGCTACACCTTC.

This clonotype appeared a few times. This chain links TRBV4-1 with TRBJ1-1; no definite D call. V shed 0 bases and J shed 4 bases, with 15 bases lying between them. The CDR3 is 16 amino acids. Germline CDR1 MGHRA, CDR2 YSYEKL. The CDR3 region has the DNA TGCGCCAGCAGCCAAGAGAGACAACCCTGGGGCACTGAAGCTTTCTTT. Encoded protein: CASSQERQPWGTEAFF.

The rearrangement links TRBV23-1 to TRBJ1-5; D gene uncertain. TRBV23-1 is annotated as an ORF whose role is uncertain. Trimming left V 0 bases short and J 0 bases short, with 3 bases between. There are 14 residues in the CDR3. For the CDR3, the DNA is TGCGCCAGCAGTCAATCGTTTAGCAATCAGCCCCAGCATTTT. This codes for CASSQSFSNQPQHF.

This chain connects TRBV20-1 to TRBJ2-7; tentative D call: TRBD1 (6 bases). There are 16 residues in the CDR3. V was pared by 0 bases and J by 3 bases, with 18 bases between. CDR1 and CDR2 (germline): DFQATT, SNEGSKA (reference sequence). The CDR3 region is CSARDTATGILYEQYF. In DNA form, the CDR3 reads TGCAGTGCTAGAGATACGGCCACAGGGATCCTCTACGAGCAGTACTTC.

This chain joins TRBV19 and TRBJ2-7; TRBD1 matches at 9 bases. The CDR3 has 12 residues. V was pared by 9 bases and J by 6 bases, with 6 bases of the junction left unmatched. The germline V gene encodes CDR1 LNHDA and CDR2 SQIVND (reference sequence). The CDR3 DNA sequence: TGTGCCAGAACCGGGACAGGGCCCGAGCAGTACTTC. This sequence encodes CARTGTGPEQYF.

The CDR3 DNA is TGTGCCAGCAGTAAGGACAGCGAGTATACCGGCTACACCTTC. This codes for CASSKDSEYTGYTF. The rearrangement uses TRBV12-3 or TRBV12-4 and TRBJ1-2, with D perhaps matching TRBD1 (6 bases). Between the trimmed V and J ends, which lost 5 bases and 8 bases, there was a span of 18 bases. CDR3 size: 14 residues.